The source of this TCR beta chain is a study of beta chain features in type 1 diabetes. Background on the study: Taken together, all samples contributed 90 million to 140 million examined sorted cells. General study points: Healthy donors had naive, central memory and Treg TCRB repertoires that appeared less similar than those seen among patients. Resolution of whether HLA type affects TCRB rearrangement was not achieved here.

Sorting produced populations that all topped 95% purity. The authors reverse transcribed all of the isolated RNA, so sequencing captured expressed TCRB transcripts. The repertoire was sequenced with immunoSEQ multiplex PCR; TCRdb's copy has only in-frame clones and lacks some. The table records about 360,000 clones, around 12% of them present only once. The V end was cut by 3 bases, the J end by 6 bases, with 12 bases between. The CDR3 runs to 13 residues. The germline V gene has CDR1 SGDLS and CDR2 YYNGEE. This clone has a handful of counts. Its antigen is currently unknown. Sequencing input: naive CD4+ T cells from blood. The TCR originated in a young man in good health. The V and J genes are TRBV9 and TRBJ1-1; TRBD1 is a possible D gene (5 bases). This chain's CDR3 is CASSAYDSSEAFF. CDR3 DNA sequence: TGTGCCAGCAGCGCCTACGACAGTTCTGAAGCTTTCTTT.